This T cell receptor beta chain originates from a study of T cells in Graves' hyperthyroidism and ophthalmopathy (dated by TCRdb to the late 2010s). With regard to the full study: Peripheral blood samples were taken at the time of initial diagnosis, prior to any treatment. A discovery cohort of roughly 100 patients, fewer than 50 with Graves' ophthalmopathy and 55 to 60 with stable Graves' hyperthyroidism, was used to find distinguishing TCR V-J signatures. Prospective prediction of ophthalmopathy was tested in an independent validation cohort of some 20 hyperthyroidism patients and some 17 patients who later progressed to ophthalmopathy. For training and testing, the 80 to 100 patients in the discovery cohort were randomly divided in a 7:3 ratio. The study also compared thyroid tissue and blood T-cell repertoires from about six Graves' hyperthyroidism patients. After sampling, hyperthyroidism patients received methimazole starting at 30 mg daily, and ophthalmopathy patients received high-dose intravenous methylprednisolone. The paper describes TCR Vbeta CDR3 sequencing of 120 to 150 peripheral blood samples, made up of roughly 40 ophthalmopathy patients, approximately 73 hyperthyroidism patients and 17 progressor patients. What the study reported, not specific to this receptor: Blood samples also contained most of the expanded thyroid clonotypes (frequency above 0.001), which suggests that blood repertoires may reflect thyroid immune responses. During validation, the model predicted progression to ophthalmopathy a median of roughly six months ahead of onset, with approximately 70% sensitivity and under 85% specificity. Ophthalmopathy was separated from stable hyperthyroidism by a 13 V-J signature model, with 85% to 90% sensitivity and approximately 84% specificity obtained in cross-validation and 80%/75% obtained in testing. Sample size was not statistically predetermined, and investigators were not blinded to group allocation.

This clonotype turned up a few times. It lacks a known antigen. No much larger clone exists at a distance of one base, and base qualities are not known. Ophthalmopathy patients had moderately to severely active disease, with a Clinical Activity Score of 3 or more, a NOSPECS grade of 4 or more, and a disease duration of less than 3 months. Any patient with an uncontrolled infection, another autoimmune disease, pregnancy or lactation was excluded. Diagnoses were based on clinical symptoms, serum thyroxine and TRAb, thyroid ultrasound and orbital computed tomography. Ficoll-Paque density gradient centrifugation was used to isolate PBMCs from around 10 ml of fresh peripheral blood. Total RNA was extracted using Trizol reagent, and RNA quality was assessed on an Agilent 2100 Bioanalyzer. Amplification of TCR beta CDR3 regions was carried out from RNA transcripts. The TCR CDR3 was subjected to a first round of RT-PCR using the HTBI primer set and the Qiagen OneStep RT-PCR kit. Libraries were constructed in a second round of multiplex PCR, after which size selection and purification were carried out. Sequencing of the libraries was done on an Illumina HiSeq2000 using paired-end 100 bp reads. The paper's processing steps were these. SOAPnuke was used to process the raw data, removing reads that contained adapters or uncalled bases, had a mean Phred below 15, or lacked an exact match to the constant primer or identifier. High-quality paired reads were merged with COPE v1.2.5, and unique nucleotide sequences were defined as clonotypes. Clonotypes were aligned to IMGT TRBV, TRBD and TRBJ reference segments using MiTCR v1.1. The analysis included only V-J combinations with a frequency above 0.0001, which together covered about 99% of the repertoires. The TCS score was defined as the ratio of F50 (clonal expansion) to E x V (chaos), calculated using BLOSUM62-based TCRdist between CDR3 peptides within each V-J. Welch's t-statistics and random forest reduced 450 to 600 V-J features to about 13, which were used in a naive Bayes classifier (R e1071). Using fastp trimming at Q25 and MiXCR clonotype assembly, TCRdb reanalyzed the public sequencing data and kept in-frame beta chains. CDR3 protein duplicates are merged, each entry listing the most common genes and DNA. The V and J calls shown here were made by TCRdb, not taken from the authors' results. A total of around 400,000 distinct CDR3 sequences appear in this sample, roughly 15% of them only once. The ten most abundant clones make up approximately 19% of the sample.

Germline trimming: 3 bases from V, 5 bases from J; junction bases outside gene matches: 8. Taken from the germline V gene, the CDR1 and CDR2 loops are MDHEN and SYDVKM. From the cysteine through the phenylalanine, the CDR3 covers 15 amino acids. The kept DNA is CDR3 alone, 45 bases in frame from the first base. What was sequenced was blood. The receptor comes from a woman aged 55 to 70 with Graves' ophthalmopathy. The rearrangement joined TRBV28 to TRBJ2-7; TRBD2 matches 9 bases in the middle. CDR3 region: CASSFGREGRDEQYF. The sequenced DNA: TGTGCCAGCAGTTTTGGGCGGGAGGGCCGGGACGAGCAGTACTTC.